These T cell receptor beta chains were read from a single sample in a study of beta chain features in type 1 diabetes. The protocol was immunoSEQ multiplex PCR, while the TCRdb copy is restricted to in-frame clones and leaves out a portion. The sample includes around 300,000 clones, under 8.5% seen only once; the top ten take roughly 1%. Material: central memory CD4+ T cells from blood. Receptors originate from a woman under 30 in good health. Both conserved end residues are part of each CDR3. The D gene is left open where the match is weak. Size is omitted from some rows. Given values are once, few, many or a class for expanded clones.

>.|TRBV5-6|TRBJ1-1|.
TGTGCCAGCAGCTTTGACAGGTGGACCCAAGCTTTCTTT
CASSFDRWTQAFF
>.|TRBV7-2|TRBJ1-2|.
TGTGCCAGCAGCTTAGAGGGATTCTCTAACTATGGCTACACCTTC
CASSLEGFSNYGYTF
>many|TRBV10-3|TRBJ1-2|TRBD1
TGTGCCATCAGTGAGTCCTTTTTACAGGGGATAGATGGCTACACCTTC
CAISESFLQGIDGYTF
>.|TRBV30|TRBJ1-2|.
TGTGCCGGTAAAACAGGGTTTAACTATGGCTACACCTTC
CAGKTGFNYGYTF
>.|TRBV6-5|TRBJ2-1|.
TGTGCCAGCAGTTACTCGAAGCTGGGGGCCTACAATGAGCAGTTCTTC
CASSYSKLGAYNEQFF
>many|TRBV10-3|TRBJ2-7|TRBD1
TGTGCCACCACGGAAGGGACAGGGATCCCTAACTACGAGCAGTACTTC
CATTEGTGIPNYEQYF
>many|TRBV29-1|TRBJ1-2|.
TGCAGCGTTGAAGGTCAGGGGTTCGCTGGCTACACCTTC
CSVEGQGFAGYTF
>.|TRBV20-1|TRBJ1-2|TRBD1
TGCAGCCTGACAGGGAGGTATGGCTACACCTTC
CSLTGRYGYTF
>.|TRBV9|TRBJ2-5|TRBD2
TGTGCCAGCAGCGCCTCGGGACTAGCAGGGAAGACCCAGTACTTC
CASSASGLAGKTQYF
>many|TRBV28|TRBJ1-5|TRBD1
TGTGCCAGCAGTCTCGAACAGGGGCGTCAGCCCCAGCATTTT
CASSLEQGRQPQHF
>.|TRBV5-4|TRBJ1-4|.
TGTGCCAGCAGTTCCCGGACAGACCCTAATGAAAAACTGTTTTTT
CASSSRTDPNEKLFF
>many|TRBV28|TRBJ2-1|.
TGTGCCAGCAGTTTGGGAACCGGGGGCGTCGGGCAGTTCTTC
CASSLGTGGVGQFF
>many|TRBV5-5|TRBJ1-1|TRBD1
TGTGCCAGCAGCCGCACAGGGGCTAACACTGAAGCTTTCTTT
CASSRTGANTEAFF
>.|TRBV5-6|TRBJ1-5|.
TGTGCCAGCAGCTCGGCGGTAGGAGGGCCCCAGCATTTT
CASSSAVGGPQHF
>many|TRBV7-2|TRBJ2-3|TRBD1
TGTGCCAGCAGCTTACAGGGGGGCACAGATACGCAGTATTTT
CASSLQGGTDTQYF
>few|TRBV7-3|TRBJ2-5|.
TGTGCCAGCAGCTTTAACAGCCAAGAGACCCAGTACTTC
CASSFNSQETQYF